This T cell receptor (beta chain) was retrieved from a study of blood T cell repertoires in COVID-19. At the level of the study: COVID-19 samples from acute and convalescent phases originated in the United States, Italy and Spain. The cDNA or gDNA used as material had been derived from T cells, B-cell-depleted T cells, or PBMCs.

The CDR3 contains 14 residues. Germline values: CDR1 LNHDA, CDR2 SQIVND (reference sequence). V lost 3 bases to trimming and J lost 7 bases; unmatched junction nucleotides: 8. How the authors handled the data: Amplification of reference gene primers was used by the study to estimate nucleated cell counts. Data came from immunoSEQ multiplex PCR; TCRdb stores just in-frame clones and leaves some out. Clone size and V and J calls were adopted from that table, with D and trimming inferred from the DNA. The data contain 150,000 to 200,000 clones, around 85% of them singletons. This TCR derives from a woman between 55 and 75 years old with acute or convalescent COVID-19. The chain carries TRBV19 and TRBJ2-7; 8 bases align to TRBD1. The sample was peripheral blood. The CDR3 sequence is CASSIGQGAGEQYF. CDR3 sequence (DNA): TGTGCCAGTAGTATCGGGCAGGGGGCAGGAGAGCAGTACTTC.